Below, 5 T cell receptor beta chains from the same sample are listed, as sequenced in a study of OX40 agonist ivuxolimab in advanced cancers. The protocol used for the library was the immunoSEQ multiplex PCR assay. TCRdb provides this immuneACCESS table in a form limited to in-frame rearrangements. Some clones are lacking; in checked studies, under half of them reflect an unresolved V gene, and why the rest are absent is not known. The sample contains tens of thousands of clones, more than 85% of them found a single time. The ten top clones hold more than 5.5% of the sample. Source: CD4+ or CD8+ T cells sorted from blood, taken in a trial of the OX40 agonist ivuxolimab. The receptors here all came from an adult with an advanced solid tumor such as melanoma, head and neck, liver or kidney cancer.

This clone was seen a single time. The CDR3 DNA sequence: TGTGCCACACGACTAGCGGGAGTGGTCACAGATACGCAGTATTTT. Translated, it gives CATRLAGVVTDTQYF. This sequence joins TRBV19 and TRBJ2-3, with TRBD2 matching 12 bases. The CDR3 sequence is 15 residues long. V gave up 10 bases and J gave up 2 bases; unmatched junction bases: 7. CDR1 is LNHDA, CDR2 SQIVND, per germline (reference sequence). Variable domain in full (rest from reference TRBV19 and TRBJ2-3): DGGITQSPKYLFRKEGQNVTLSCEQNLNHDAMYWYRQDPGQGLRLIYYSQIVNDFQKGDIAEGYSVSREKKESFPLTVTSAQKNPTAFYLCATRLAGVVTDTQYFGPGTRLTVL.

This chain links TRBV6-6 with TRBJ1-5, with D maybe TRBD1 (5 bases). Trimming stripped 0 bases from V and 0 bases from J, with 9 bases between. Germline V gene data show CDR1 as MNHNY and CDR2 as SVGAGI (reference sequence). The CDR3 contains 16 residues. For the CDR3, the DNA is TGTGCCAGCAGTTACTCCGGGGGTTATAGCAATCAGCCCCAGCATTTT. It translates to CASSYSGGYSNQPQHF.

CDR3 residues: CASSAGQGRETQYF. The CDR3 DNA reads as TGTGCCAGCAGCGCAGGACAGGGGCGAGAGACCCAGTACTTC. The chain combines TRBV28 with TRBJ2-5; TRBD1 matches at 9 bases. V lost 6 bases to trimming and J lost 4 bases; unmatched junction nucleotides: 6. The germline gives CDR1 MDHEN, CDR2 SYDVKM. CDR3 length equals 14 residues.

The gene calls are TRBV30 and TRBJ2-1; unclear D gene. CDR1 and CDR2 from the germline V gene are GTSNPN and SVGIG (reference sequence). V was pared by 3 bases and J by 5 bases, with 5 bases between. CDR3 size: 11 residues. The CDR3 sequence is CAWRSNNEQFF. The CDR3 DNA reads as TGTGCCTGGAGATCTAACAATGAGCAGTTCTTC.

The V call is TRBV14, the J call TRBJ2-6; no clear D. Germline values: CDR1 SGHDN, CDR2 FVKESK. V gave up 6 bases and J gave up 4 bases, with 13 bases separating them. This CDR3 has 15 residues. This chain's CDR3 is CASRRRVLGANVLTF. CDR3 bases: TGTGCCAGCAGACGAAGGGTACTGGGGGCCAACGTCCTGACTTTC.